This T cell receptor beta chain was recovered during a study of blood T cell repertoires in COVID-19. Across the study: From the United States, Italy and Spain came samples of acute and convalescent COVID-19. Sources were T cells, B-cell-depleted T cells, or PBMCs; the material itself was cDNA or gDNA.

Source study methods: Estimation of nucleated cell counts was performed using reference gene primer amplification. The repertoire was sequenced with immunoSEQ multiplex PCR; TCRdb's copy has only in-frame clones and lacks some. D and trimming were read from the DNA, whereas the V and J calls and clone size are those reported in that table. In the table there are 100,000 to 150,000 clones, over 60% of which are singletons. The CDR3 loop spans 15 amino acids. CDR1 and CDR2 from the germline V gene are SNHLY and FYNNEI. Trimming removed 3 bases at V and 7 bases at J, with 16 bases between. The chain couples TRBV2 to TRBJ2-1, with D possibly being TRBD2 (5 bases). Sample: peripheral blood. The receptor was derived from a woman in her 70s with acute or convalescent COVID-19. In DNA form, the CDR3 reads TGTGCCAGCAGTGACCGGGGAATGATACAGAATGAGCAGTTCTTC. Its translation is CASSDRGMIQNEQFF.